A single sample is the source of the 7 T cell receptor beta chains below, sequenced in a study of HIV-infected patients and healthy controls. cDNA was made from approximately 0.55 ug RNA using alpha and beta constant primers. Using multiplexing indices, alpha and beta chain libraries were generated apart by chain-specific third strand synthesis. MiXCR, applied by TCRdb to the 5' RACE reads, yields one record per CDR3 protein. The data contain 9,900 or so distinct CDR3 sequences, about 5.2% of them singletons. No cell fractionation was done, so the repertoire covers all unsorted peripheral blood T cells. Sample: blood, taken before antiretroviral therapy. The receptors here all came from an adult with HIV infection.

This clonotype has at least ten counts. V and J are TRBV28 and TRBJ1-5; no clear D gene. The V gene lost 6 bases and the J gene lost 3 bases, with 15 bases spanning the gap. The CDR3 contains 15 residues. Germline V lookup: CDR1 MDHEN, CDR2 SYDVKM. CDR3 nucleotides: TGTGCCAGCAGGACTTCGGGTCGGTACAATCAGCCCCAGCATTTT. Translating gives CASRTSGRYNQPQHF.

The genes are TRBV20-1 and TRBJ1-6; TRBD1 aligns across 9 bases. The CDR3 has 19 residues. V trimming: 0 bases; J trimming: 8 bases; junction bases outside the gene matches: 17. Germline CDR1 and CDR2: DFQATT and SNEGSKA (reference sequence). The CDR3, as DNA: TGCAGTGCTAGAGATAAGATAGGACAGGGGACCGGGAATGATTCACCCCTCCACTTT. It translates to CSARDKIGQGTGNDSPLHF.

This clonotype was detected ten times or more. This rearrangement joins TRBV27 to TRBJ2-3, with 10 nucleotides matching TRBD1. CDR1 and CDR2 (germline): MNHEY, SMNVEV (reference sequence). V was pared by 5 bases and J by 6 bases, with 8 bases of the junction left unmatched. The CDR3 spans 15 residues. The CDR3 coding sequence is TGTGCCAGCAGTCCCTTGACAGGGGGCAGGGATACGCAGTATTTT. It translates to CASSPLTGGRDTQYF.

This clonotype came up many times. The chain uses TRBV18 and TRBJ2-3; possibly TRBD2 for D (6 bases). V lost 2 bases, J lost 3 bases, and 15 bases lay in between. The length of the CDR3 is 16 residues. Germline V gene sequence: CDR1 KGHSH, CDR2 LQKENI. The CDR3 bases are TGTGCCAGCTCACCAATGACCCCTGGGGGGACAGATACGCAGTATTTT. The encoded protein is CASSPMTPGGTDTQYF. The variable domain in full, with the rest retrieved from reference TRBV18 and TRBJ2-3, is NAGVMQNPRHLVRRRGQEARLRCSPMKGHSHVYWYRQLPEEGLKFMVYLQKENIIDESGMPKERFSAEFPKEGPSILRIQQVVRGDSAAYFCASSPMTPGGTDTQYFGPGTRLTVL.

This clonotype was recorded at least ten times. The chain's CDR3 is CASSVGRRLAGASTDTQYF. CDR3 DNA: TGTGCCAGCAGTGTTGGTAGGAGACTAGCGGGTGCTAGCACAGATACGCAGTATTTT. The V and J genes are TRBV12-3 or TRBV12-4 and TRBJ2-3; 10 positions match TRBD2. The CDR3 consists of 19 residues. The V and J ends lost 5 bases and 0 bases, in that order; junction bases with no gene match: 14.

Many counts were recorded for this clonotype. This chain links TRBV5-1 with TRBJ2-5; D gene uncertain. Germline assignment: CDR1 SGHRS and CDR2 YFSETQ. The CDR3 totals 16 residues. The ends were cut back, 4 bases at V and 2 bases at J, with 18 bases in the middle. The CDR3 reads CASSLYRTALQETQYF. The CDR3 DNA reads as TGCGCCAGCAGCCTGTATAGGACGGCGTTACAAGAGACCCAGTACTTC. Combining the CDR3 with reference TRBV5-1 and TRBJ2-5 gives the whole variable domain KAGVTQTPRYLIKTRGQQVTLSCSPISGHRSVSWYQQTPGQGLQFLFEYFSETQRNKGNFPGRFSGRQFSNSRSEMNVSTLELGDSALYLCASSLYRTALQETQYFGPGTRLLVL.

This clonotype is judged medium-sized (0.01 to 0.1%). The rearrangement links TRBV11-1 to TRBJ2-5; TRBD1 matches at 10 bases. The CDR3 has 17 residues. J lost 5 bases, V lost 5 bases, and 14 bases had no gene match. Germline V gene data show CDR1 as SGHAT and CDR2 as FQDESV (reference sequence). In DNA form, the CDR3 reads TGTGCCAGCAGCGGACACGATGACAGGGGGCCTTCGGAGACCCAGTACTTC. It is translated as CASSGHDDRGPSETQYF.